These T cell receptor beta chains were read from a single sample in a study of blood T cell repertoires in COVID-19. The repertoire was sequenced with immunoSEQ multiplex PCR; TCRdb's copy has only in-frame clones and lacks some. This sample carries approximately 450,000 clones, 75% to 90% of them seen once, and the ten largest clones take 0.95% to 1.2%. Sequences were obtained from PBMCs or T cells enriched from blood (not recorded which). The source of these receptors is a young man who had recovered from COVID-19. The CDR3 runs from the conserved cysteine through the conserved F or W. Each record gives: J gene, D gene, V gene, CDR3 length, CDR3 DNA, CDR3 protein. A D gene is named only where the DNA matches it firmly.

J gene: TRBJ1-1; D gene: -; V gene: TRBV19; CDR3 length: 13; CDR3 DNA: TGTGCCAGTAGTCTACGGACTGGCGCGGGAGCTTTCTTT; CDR3 protein: CASSLRTGAGAFF
J gene: TRBJ1-2; D gene: -; V gene: TRBV10-3; CDR3 length: 12; CDR3 DNA: TGTGCCATCAGCCAGGACAATTATGGCTACACCTTC; CDR3 protein: CAISQDNYGYTF
J gene: TRBJ2-7; D gene: TRBD2; V gene: TRBV30; CDR3 length: 12; CDR3 DNA: TGTGCCGGGACTAGCGGGAGGTACGAGCAGTACTTC; CDR3 protein: CAGTSGRYEQYF
J gene: TRBJ1-1; D gene: TRBD1; V gene: TRBV6-5; CDR3 length: 15; CDR3 DNA: TGTGCCAGCAGTTACTCAGGGACAGGACAGGGCGAAGCTTTCTTT; CDR3 protein: CASSYSGTGQGEAFF
J gene: TRBJ2-5; D gene: -; V gene: TRBV28; CDR3 length: 13; CDR3 DNA: TGTGCCAGCAGTTTCGGGGGACGGGAGACCCAGTACTTC; CDR3 protein: CASSFGGRETQYF
J gene: TRBJ2-3; D gene: -; V gene: TRBV28; CDR3 length: 13; CDR3 DNA: TGTGCCAGCACGGGAACGATCACAGATACGCAGTATTTT; CDR3 protein: CASTGTITDTQYF
J gene: TRBJ2-2; D gene: TRBD1; V gene: TRBV2; CDR3 length: 16; CDR3 DNA: TGTGCCAGCAGTACTCCGGGACAGGGGCGGACCGGGGAGCTGTTTTTT; CDR3 protein: CASSTPGQGRTGELFF
J gene: TRBJ2-3; D gene: TRBD2; V gene: TRBV27; CDR3 length: 15; CDR3 DNA: TGTGCCAGCAGTTTATCTCGGACTAGCGGGAGGGGCCAGTATTTT; CDR3 protein: CASSLSRTSGRGQYF
J gene: TRBJ1-4; D gene: -; V gene: TRBV21-1; CDR3 length: 11; CDR3 DNA: TGTGCCAGCAGGCGCCCGGGACAGGGGGCTTTT; CDR3 protein: CASRRPGQGAF
J gene: TRBJ2-3; D gene: -; V gene: TRBV7-2; CDR3 length: 13; CDR3 DNA: TGTGCCAGCAGTCCACAGGGCACAGATACGCAGTATTTT; CDR3 protein: CASSPQGTDTQYF
J gene: TRBJ1-4; D gene: -; V gene: TRBV6-1; CDR3 length: 13; CDR3 DNA: TGTGCCAGCAGTGAGGACAACGGAGAAAAACTGTTTTTT; CDR3 protein: CASSEDNGEKLFF